A single TCR beta chain is shown here with its context. As yet, its antigen is unknown. This sample was taken from a study of T cell responses to AZD1222 COVID-19 vaccine. General observations from the study: White British ancestry dominated among donors, who included more females, and clonal diversity was possibly underestimated.

Trimming at V came to 5 bases and at J to 13 bases, leaving 7 bases not matched to a gene. This CDR3 is built from 13 residues. CDR1 is SEHNR, CDR2 FQNEAQ, per germline (reference sequence). Measured with immunoSEQ multiplex PCR; TCRdb has only the in-frame clones, and not every one. Among 100,000 to 150,000 clones listed, roughly 90% were seen once. The chain carries TRBV7-9 and TRBJ2-1; 11 bases agree with TRBD1. This clonotype was sampled from an adult in good health. Sequencing was performed on peripheral blood, taken on day 0 of AZD1222 vaccination. The CDR3 DNA reads TGTGCCAGCAGCCCGGACAGGGGGCGGTTTCAGTTCTTC. Translated, it gives CASSPDRGRFQFF.